This T cell receptor (beta chain) appears in the sequencing data of a study of blood T cells in healthy people across ages. About the research overall: About one barcoded TCR beta cDNA was captured per two T cells. Study outcomes and limitations: Unsorted PBMCs blocked a conclusive comparison of naive and antigen-experienced cells.

About this clonotype: Its target is unknown.

The V end lost 6 bases, the J end lost 4 bases, and 18 bases lay between the germline ends. CDR1 is SQVTM, CDR2 ANQGSEA, per germline. This CDR3 is 15 amino acids long. Next came a second PCR, run for about 7 to 12 cycles, which used a sample-barcoded 5' primer along with a J-beta primer mix. TCRdb re-called the 5' RACE reads with MiXCR, one entry per CDR3 protein. The profile shows over 1,500,000 distinct CDR3 sequences, about two fifths of them singletons. The TCR was taken from a human donor in good health. V gene TRBV29-1 combines with J gene TRBJ1-4; possibly TRBD1 for D (6 bases). Sequenced: blood. The CDR3 sequence: CSVATGGQVNEKLFF. The CDR3 DNA is TGCAGCGTCGCTACCGGGGGCCAGGTTAATGAAAAACTGTTTTTT.